Described below is a single T cell receptor beta chain sequence and its context. This clone's antigen is unknown. Nothing much larger sits one base from this clone, and base qualities are not available. Total RNA and DNA were co-extracted from around 20-30 mg of bulk tissue with the AllPrep DNA/RNA mini kit, without cell sorting. Between November 2015 and March 2016, a few patients in China with histopathologically diagnosed primary liver carcinoma had their tumors surgically resected. At the time of sampling, the patients had chronic HBV infection and had not received any treatment. Five spatially separated regions were sampled per tumor: superior, inferior, left-lateral and right-lateral poles, plus the tumor centre. According to histology, viable tumor cells made up more than 85% of every tumor sample. Pieces of fresh tumor and adjacent tissue were cut in half, with one half kept in RNAlater at -80 degrees C and the other half sent for histology.

The CDR3 has 18 amino acids, counting the end cysteine and phenylalanine. The read is trimmed to its CDR3 DNA, 54 bases read in frame from base 1. V was cut back by 0 bases and J by 0 bases, leaving a gap of 17 bases between them. CDR1 and CDR2, per the germline V gene, are MGHRA and YSYEKL. These data are taken from a study of tumor-infiltrating lymphocytes in primary liver carcinoma (TCRdb year 2017). Some background on the complete study: Of the five patients, three men and two women aged 30 to 69 years, four had hepatocellular carcinoma and one had combined HCC and intrahepatic cholangiocarcinoma. The five patients had tumors staged T1-T3 N0M0, with maximum diameters ranging from about 4.2 to 10 cm. Each sample produced about 3.5 to 7.13 million productive TCRbeta reads, and read depth showed no significant difference between tissue types. Across five regions of each liver tumor, along with adjacent normal tissue and blood, the study brought together TCRbeta repertoire sequencing, expression microarrays and whole-exome sequencing. TCRbeta repertoire sequencing covered 35 specimens from 5 patients: around 25 tumor regions, 5 adjacent noncancerous liver tissues and 5 peripheral blood samples. To link TCRbeta repertoire diversity to the local molecular phenotype, the 25 or so tumor region samples were profiled with Agilent mRNA microarrays. High reproducibility was observed for the technical replicate repertoires, with mean shared-clone rates near 0.89 and correlation coefficients above 0.95. Overall study results and their limits: Only roughly 8-25% of top clones appeared in all five regions of a tumor, which suggests that tumor-infiltrating T cells are spatially heterogeneous. Consistent with antigen-driven expansion, pairs of tumor regions showed higher repertoire overlap (mean around 36%) than either tumor-adjacent pairs (about 17%) or tumor-blood pairs (around 14%). Bulk unsorted samples precluded comparing CD4+ and CD8+ T cell repertoires. Because only the TCR beta chain was sequenced and unpaired alpha chains were not captured, true repertoire diversity is likely underestimated. The study included only a few patients, and the authors note findings should be validated in a larger study. Compared with blood, tumors had a significantly larger share of the repertoire taken up by the top 250 clones (p = 0.039).

Starting from about 500 ng total RNA, TCRbeta-specific cDNA was produced by reverse transcription with a constant-region primer and ProtoScript II reverse transcriptase. TCRbeta libraries were built with three nested multiplex PCR rounds, a slightly modified ARM-PCR procedure. Each of the first two PCR rounds ran for approximately 10 cycles using multiplex TRBV1-TRBV30 forward primers together with a Cbeta reverse primer. A final 25-cycle PCR with Deep VentR polymerase added sample barcodes and Illumina adapters. Before sequencing, amplicons of 200-500 bp were purified from gel using a QIAquick gel extraction kit. The TCRbeta amplicons were sequenced with 250-bp paired-end reads on an Illumina HiSeq 2500. In the paper's pipeline: To recover full CDR3 sequences, reads were quality-trimmed using Trimmomatic v0.33 and paired reads were then merged using FLASH v1.2.11. V, D and J germline segments were assigned to the rearranged TCRbeta sequences by MiGEC v1.2.1b. Clonotype statistics, along with Shannon-Wiener diversity indices, were calculated using VDJtools v1.0.0. Except for diversity analysis, only each sample's 250 most abundant clonotypes were used in subsequent analyses to reduce sampling bias. In-frame beta chains were kept once TCRdb had trimmed the public reads at Q25 with fastp and called clones with MiXCR. Every distinct CDR3 protein forms one entry, paired with its most common genes and DNA. V and J calls and clone size were set by TCRdb, not the authors. The sample table records tens of thousands of distinct CDR3 sequences; around three quarters of these occur just once. Jointly, the top ten make up 25% to 30% of the sample.

The sequenced sample consisted of liver tumor tissue from sampling region 3. Interpreted using the paper, the cell subset or site label stands for: tumor region T3, left-lateral pole. The receptor was isolated from a man aged 35 to 55 with primary liver carcinoma and hepatitis B virus infection. The V gene is TRBV4-1 and the J gene is TRBJ1-1; a weak D assignment points to TRBD1 (6 bases agree). This receptor has the CDR3 CASSQDRGGGLMNTEAFF. The DNA reads TGCGCCAGCAGCCAAGATAGGGGGGGGGGCCTCATGAACACTGAAGCTTTCTTT.